Reported below is one T cell receptor (beta chain). This entry is derived from a study of T cell responses to AZD1222 COVID-19 vaccine. Sequenced by immunoSEQ multiplex PCR; TCRdb stores in-frame clones only, minus some. Altogether some 86,000 clones are present, 92% being singletons, with the ten largest covering about 5%. Germline CDR1 and CDR2: LNHDA and SQIVND (reference sequence). CDR3 length equals 15 residues. The germline V and J ends were trimmed by 1 base and 4 bases, with 13 bases remaining between them. The sequence was collected from an adult in good health. The material sequenced was peripheral blood, taken on day 0 of AZD1222 vaccination. This chain uses TRBV19 with TRBJ1-1; D uncertain. The CDR3: CASSIGSISGTEAFF. The DNA of the CDR3 is TGTGCCAGTAGTATAGGATCGATCTCCGGCACTGAAGCTTTCTTT.